The 17 T cell receptor beta chains given below trace back to one sample, sequenced in a study of blood T cell repertoires in COVID-19. Clones were sequenced by immunoSEQ multiplex PCR, and TCRdb holds only the in-frame ones, with some missing. Seen here are under 250,000 clones, 86% observed once, and the top ten hold 5% to 7%. Sequenced material: peripheral blood. Every receptor here comes from an elderly woman with COVID-19, enrolled during active disease.

This clone was seen once. The same CDR3 arises from other DNA sequences in this sample as well. This chain joins TRBV18 and TRBJ1-2; 8 positions agree with TRBD1. V was clipped by 3 bases and J by 7 bases; unmatched bases: 4. The CDR3 loop spans 13 amino acids. Germline V lookup: CDR1 KGHSH, CDR2 LQKENI. The CDR3 region is CASSPQGAFGYTF. The CDR3 nucleotides read TGTGCCAGCTCACCCCAGGGGGCCTTTGGCTACACCTTC. Variable domain in full (rest from reference TRBV18 and TRBJ1-2): NAGVMQNPRHLVRRRGQEARLRCSPMKGHSHVYWYRQLPEEGLKFMVYLQKENIIDESGMPKERFSAEFPKEGPSILRIQQVVRGDSAAYFCASSPQGAFGYTFGSGTRLTVV.

V and J are TRBV19 and TRBJ2-3; D call uncertain. The CDR3 has 14 amino acids. V shed 1 base and J shed 0 bases, with 5 bases lying between them. Germline V gene sequence: CDR1 LNHDA, CDR2 SQIVND (reference sequence). CDR3 in DNA: TGTGCCAGTAGTATAGCTCGTAGCACAGATACGCAGTATTTT. It translates to CASSIARSTDTQYF.

This clone appeared once. CDR3 region: CASSFIYPGQGAGTNEKLFF. DNA of the CDR3: TGTGCCAGCAGTTTTATCTACCCCGGGCAGGGGGCAGGAACTAATGAAAAACTGTTTTTT. The chain is built from TRBV28 and TRBJ1-4; 8 bases agree with TRBD1. Germline V CDR1 and CDR2: MDHEN, SYDVKM. V lost 3 bases to trimming and J lost 1 base; unmatched junction nucleotides: 16. The length of the CDR3 is 20 residues.

This clone showed up just once. The sample has other DNA sequences that encode this CDR3 too. The rearrangement joins TRBV28 to TRBJ2-5; D is uncertain. Germline loops: CDR1 MDHEN, CDR2 SYDVKM. V was cut by 4 bases and J by 5 bases, with 5 bases left in between. The CDR3 consists of 11 residues. CDR3 residues: CASSSRETQYF. The CDR3 DNA is TGTGCCAGCAGTTCGAGGGAGACCCAGTACTTC.

CDR3 DNA sequence: TGTGCCAGCAGTTTCCCCTCCGGGACTAGTTCAGATACGCAGTATTTT. Its protein is CASSFPSGTSSDTQYF. The gene calls are TRBV28 and TRBJ2-3; TRBD2 matches at 8 bases. CDR3 length: 16 residues. V shed 3 bases, J shed 4 bases, and the junction held 9 bases outside the gene matches. The germline CDR1 and CDR2 sequences are MDHEN and SYDVKM.

The chain joins TRBV6-5 to TRBJ1-1; D not certain. V lost 4 bases, J lost 4 bases, and 13 bases lay in between. Germline CDR1 is MNHEY and CDR2 is SVGAGI. The CDR3 has 14 amino acids. The CDR3 coding sequence is TGTGCCAGCAGTTCCCTCCCGGGGAGCACTGAAGCTTTCTTT. Translation gives CASSSLPGSTEAFF.

The genes are TRBV16 and TRBJ1-3; 9 nucleotides line up with TRBD1. CDR3 size: 17 residues. The germline CDR1 and CDR2 sequences are KGHSY and FQNENV. After removal of 3 bases from V and 0 bases from J, the junction contained 6 bases not matched to a gene. The CDR3 is CASSHPRDRASGNTIYF. The CDR3 DNA sequence: TGTGCCAGCAGCCATCCCCGGGACAGGGCCTCTGGAAACACCATATATTTT.

The gene calls are TRBV7-7 and TRBJ2-1, with D possibly being TRBD1 (6 bases). V was pared by 5 bases and J by 9 bases, with 14 bases between. This CDR3 contains 13 residues. Germline V gene sequence: CDR1 SSHAT, CDR2 FNYEAQ (reference sequence). The CDR3: CASSLTGSGEQFF. CDR3 DNA: TGTGCCAGCAGCCTAACAGGGTCTGGTGAGCAGTTCTTC.

The V gene is TRBV5-1, the J gene TRBJ2-6; D is possibly TRBD2 (6 bases). The CDR3 runs 19 residues. The germline V gene has CDR1 SGHRS and CDR2 YFSETQ. V shed 4 bases and J shed 4 bases, with 24 bases lying between them. The CDR3 region is CASSRHLGSEGIGANVLTF. CDR3 sequence (DNA): TGCGCCAGCAGCCGCCACCTTGGTTCGGAGGGGATCGGGGCCAACGTCCTGACTTTC.

The chain carries TRBV4-2 and TRBJ2-1; perhaps TRBD2 as D (6 bases). The CDR3 contains 15 residues. CDR1 LGHNA and CDR2 YNFKEQ come from the germline V gene. V was pared by 4 bases and J by 4 bases, with 14 bases between. CDR3 residues: CASSPTGGNYNEQFF. Written as DNA, the CDR3 is TGTGCCAGCAGCCCGACTGGGGGGAATTACAATGAGCAGTTCTTC.

The V call is TRBV18, the J call TRBJ2-5; the match to TRBD1 covers 8 bases. Germline CDR1 KGHSH, CDR2 LQKENI. Trimming took 5 bases from V and 4 from J; bases not matched to a gene: 6. This CDR3 has 14 amino acids. CDR3 residues: CASSSTTGAETQYF. CDR3 DNA sequence: TGTGCCAGCTCATCAACGACAGGGGCAGAGACCCAGTACTTC.

J is TRBJ1-4 and V is TRBV5-1, with D tentatively TRBD1 (6 bases). The V end lost 6 bases, the J end lost 2 bases, and 11 bases lay between the germline ends. CDR1 and CDR2 from the germline V gene are SGHRS and YFSETQ. The CDR3 length is 14 residues. The CDR3 nucleotides read TGCGCCAGCAAACGAACAGGGACTAATGAAAAACTGTTTTTT. Amino acids: CASKRTGTNEKLFF.

The J gene is TRBJ1-5, the V gene TRBV28; 8 bases fit TRBD1. V lost 1 base, J lost 0 bases, and 8 bases stayed unmatched. The CDR3 covers 18 residues. In germline, CDR1 is MDHEN, CDR2 SYDVKM. CDR3 DNA sequence: TGTGCCAGCAGTTTATTGGCAGGGGGCTCCTATAGCAATCAGCCCCAGCATTTT. It yields the protein CASSLLAGGSYSNQPQHF.

The chain recombines TRBV5-4 with TRBJ2-5; D ambiguous. The CDR3 has 13 residues. From germline, CDR1 is SGHNT and CDR2 YYREEE (reference sequence). Trimming left V 0 bases short and J 2 bases short, with 5 bases between. Here the CDR3 DNA reads TGTGCCAGCAGCTTGGGCTATCAAGAGACCCAGTACTTC. Amino acid sequence: CASSLGYQETQYF. Combining the CDR3 with reference TRBV5-4 and TRBJ2-5 gives the whole variable domain ETGVTQSPTHLIKTRGQQVTLRCSSQSGHNTVSWYQQALGQGPQFIFQYYREEENGRGNFPPRFSGLQFPNYSSELNVNALELDDSALYLCASSLGYQETQYFGPGTRLLVL.

This chain connects TRBV3-1 (or the pseudogene TRBV3-2) to TRBJ2-2; TRBD1 is a possible D gene (5 bases). Germline V gene lookup returns CDR1 LGHDT and CDR2 YNNKEL (reference sequence). The CDR3 has 14 residues. V lost 4 bases and J 4 bases, leaving 10 bases between the germline ends. CDR3 in amino acids: CASSPFQGTGELFF. DNA of the CDR3: TGTGCCAGCAGCCCCTTCCAGGGCACCGGGGAGCTGTTTTTT.

The chain is built from TRBV2 and TRBJ1-4; 8 bases are a match to TRBD1. Germline CDR1 SNHLY, CDR2 FYNNEI. This CDR3 spans 15 amino acids. After removal of 6 bases from V and 0 bases from J, the junction contained 3 bases not matched to a gene. The CDR3 nucleotides read TGTGCCAGCAGGACAGGGGATACAACTAATGAAAAACTGTTTTTT. This translates into CASRTGDTTNEKLFF.

CDR3 nucleotide sequence: TGTGCCAGTAGCGAGACTAACACAGATACGCAGTATTTT. Amino acid sequence: CASSETNTDTQYF. The V call is TRBV19, the J call TRBJ2-3; perhaps TRBD2 as D (5 bases). V shed 6 bases and J shed 2 bases, with 9 bases lying between them. The CDR3 spans 13 residues. Germline V gene data show CDR1 as LNHDA and CDR2 as SQIVND (reference sequence).